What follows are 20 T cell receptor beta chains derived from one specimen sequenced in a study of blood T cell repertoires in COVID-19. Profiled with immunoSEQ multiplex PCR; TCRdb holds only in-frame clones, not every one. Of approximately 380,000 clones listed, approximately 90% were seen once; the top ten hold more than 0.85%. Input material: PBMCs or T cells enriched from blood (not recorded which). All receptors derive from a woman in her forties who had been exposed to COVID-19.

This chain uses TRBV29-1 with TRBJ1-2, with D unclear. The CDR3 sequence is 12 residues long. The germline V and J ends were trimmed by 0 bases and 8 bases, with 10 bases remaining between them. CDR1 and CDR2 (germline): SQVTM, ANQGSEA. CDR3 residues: CSVEERGRGYTF. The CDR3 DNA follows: TGCAGCGTTGAAGAACGTGGCCGAGGCTACACCTTC.

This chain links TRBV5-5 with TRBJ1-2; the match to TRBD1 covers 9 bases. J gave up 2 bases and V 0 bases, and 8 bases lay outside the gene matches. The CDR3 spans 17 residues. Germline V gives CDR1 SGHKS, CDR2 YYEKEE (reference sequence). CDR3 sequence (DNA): TGTGCCAGCAGCTTGGTTAGGACAGGGGCCACGAACTATGGCTACACCTTC. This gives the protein CASSLVRTGATNYGYTF.

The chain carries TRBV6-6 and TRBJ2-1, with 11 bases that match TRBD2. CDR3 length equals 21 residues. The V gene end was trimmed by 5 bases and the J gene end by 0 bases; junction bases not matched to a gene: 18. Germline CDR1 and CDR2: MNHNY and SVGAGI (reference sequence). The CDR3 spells CASSPLRSGLAVRSSYNEQFF. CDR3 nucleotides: TGTGCCAGCAGTCCCTTACGTTCGGGACTAGCGGTTAGAAGCTCCTACAATGAGCAGTTCTTC.

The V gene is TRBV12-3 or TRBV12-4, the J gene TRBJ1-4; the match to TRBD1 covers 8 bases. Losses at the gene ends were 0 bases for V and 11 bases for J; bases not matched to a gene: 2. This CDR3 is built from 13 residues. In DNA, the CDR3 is TGTGCCAGCAGTTTAGCCGGGACAGGCAAACTGTTTTTT. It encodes CASSLAGTGKLFF.

The DNA for the CDR3 is TGTGCCAGCAGTCTAGGACAGGGCTATGGCTACACCTTC. Translated, it gives CASSLGQGYGYTF. The chain is built from TRBV2 and TRBJ1-2; 8 bases are shared with TRBD1. This CDR3 spans 13 amino acids. V trimming: 5 bases; J trimming: 4 bases; junction bases outside the gene matches: 3. CDR1 and CDR2 (germline): SNHLY, FYNNEI.

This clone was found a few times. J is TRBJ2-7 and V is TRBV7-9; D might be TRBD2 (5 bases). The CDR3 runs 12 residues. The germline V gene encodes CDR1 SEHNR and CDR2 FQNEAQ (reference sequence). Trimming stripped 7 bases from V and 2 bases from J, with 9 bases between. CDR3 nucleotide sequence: TGTGCCAGCACTAGCAACCCCTACGAGCAGTACTTC. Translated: CASTSNPYEQYF.

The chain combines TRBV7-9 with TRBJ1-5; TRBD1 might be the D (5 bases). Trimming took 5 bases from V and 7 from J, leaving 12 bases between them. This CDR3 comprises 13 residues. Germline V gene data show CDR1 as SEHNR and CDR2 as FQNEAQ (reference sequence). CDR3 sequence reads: CASSEGLTQPQHF. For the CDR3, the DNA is TGTGCCAGCAGCGAGGGACTTACCCAGCCCCAGCATTTT.

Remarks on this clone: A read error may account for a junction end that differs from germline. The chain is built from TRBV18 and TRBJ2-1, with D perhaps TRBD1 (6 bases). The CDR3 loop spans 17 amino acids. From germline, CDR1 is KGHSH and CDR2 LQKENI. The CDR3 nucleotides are TGTGCCAGCTCCCCACTCAGGGGTTCGGAAGCCTACAATGAGCAGTTCTTC. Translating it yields CASSPLRGSEAYNEQFF.

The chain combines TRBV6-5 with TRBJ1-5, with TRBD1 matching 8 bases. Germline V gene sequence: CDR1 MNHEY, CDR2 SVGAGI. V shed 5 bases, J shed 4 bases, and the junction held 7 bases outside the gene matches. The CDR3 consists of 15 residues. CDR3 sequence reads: CASSLDRGNNQPQHF. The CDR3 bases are TGTGCCAGCAGTCTAGACAGGGGCAATAATCAGCCCCAGCATTTT.

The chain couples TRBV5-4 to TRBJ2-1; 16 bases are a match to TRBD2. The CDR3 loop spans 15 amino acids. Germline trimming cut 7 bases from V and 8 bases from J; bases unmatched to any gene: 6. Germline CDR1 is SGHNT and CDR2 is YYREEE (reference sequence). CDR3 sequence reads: CASLPGLAGGHEQFF. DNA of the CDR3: TGTGCCAGCTTACCGGGACTAGCGGGGGGGCATGAGCAGTTCTTC.

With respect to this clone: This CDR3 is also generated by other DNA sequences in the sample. CDR3 sequence reads: CAWSVGQGQPQHF. Written as DNA, the CDR3 is TGTGCCTGGAGTGTTGGACAGGGTCAGCCCCAGCATTTT. The rearrangement uses TRBV30 and TRBJ1-5; 8 bases line up with TRBD1. Germline trimming cut 0 bases from V and 6 bases from J; bases unmatched to any gene: 1. From germline, CDR1 is GTSNPN and CDR2 SVGIG (reference sequence). CDR3 length equals 13 residues.

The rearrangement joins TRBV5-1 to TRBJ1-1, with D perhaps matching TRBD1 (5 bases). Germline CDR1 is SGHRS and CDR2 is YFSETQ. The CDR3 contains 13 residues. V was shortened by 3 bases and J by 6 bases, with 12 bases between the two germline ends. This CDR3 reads CASSSKGRAEAFF. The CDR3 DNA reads TGCGCCAGCAGCTCTAAGGGGAGGGCTGAAGCTTTCTTT.

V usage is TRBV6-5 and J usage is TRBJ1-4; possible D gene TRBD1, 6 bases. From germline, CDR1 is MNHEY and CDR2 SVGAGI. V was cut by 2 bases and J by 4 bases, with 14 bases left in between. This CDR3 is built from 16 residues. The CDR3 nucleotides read TGTGCCAGCAGTTACAATTGGGGGCAGGGTAATGAAAAACTGTTTTTT. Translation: CASSYNWGQGNEKLFF.

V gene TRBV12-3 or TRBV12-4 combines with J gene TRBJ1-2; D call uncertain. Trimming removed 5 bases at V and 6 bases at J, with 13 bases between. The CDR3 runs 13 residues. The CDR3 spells CASSPRGMDGYTF. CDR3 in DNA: TGTGCCAGCAGTCCCCGGGGAATGGATGGCTACACCTTC.

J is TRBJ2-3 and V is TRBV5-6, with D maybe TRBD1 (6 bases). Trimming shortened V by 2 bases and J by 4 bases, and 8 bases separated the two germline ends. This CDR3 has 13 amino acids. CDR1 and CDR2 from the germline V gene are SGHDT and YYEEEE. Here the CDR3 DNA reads TGTGCCAGCAGCTTAACAGGGTCAGATACGCAGTATTTT. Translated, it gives CASSLTGSDTQYF.

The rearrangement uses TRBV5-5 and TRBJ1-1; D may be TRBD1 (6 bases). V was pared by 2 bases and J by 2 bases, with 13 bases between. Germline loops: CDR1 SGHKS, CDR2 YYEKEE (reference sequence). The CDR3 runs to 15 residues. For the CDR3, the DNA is TGTGCCAGCAGCTTCCCGACAGGAGTCAACACTGAAGCTTTCTTT. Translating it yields CASSFPTGVNTEAFF. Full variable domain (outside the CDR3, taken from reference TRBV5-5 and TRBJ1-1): DAGVTQSPTHLIKTRGQQVTLRCSPISGHKSVSWYQQVLGQGPQFIFQYYEKEERGRGNFPDRFSARQFPNYSSELNVNALLLGDSALYLCASSFPTGVNTEAFFGQGTRLTVV.

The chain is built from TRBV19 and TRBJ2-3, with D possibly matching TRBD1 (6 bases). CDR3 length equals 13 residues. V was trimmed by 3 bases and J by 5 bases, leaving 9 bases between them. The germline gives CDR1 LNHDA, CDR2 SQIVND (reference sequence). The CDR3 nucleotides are TGTGCCAGTAGTATTCAGGACAGAGATACGCAGTATTTT. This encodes CASSIQDRDTQYF. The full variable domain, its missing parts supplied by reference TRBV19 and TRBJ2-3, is DGGITQSPKYLFRKEGQNVTLSCEQNLNHDAMYWYRQDPGQGLRLIYYSQIVNDFQKGDIAEGYSVSREKKESFPLTVTSAQKNPTAFYLCASSIQDRDTQYFGPGTRLTVL.

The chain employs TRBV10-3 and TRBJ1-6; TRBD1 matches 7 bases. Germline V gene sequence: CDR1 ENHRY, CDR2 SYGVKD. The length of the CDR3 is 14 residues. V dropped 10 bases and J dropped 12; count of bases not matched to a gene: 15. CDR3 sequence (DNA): TGTGCCAGCACCGGACGGGACAGTTACGAACCCCTCCACTTT. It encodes CASTGRDSYEPLHF.

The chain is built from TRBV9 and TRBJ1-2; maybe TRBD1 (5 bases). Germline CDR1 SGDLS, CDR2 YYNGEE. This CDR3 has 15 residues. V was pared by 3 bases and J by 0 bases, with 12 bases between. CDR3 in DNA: TGTGCCAGCAGCGCCCAGGGAACCTCTAACTATGGCTACACCTTC. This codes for CASSAQGTSNYGYTF.

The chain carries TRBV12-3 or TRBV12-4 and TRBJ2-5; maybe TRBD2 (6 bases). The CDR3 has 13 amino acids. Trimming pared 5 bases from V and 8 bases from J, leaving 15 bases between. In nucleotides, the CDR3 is TGTGCCAGCAGTCGGGACTTAGTGGGAACCCAGTACTTC. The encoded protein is CASSRDLVGTQYF.